These T cell receptor beta chains were read from a single sample in a study of blood T cells in healthy people across ages. TCRdb re-called the 5' RACE reads through MiXCR, storing one row per CDR3 protein. The data contain hundreds of thousands of distinct CDR3 sequences, roughly 44% of them singletons. Material: blood. These receptor sequences come from a man in his 60s in good health. Both conserved end residues are part of each CDR3. Each record gives: D gene, V gene, clone size, J gene, CDR3 DNA, CDR3 protein. The D gene is left open where the match is weak. Not all rows give a size; the values are once, few, many and, for expanded clones, a class.

-	TRBV5-1	-	TRBJ1-2	TGCGCCAGCAACTTGGCGGGGGCGGACTATGGCTACACCTTC	CASNLAGADYGYTF
TRBD1	TRBV6-2/TRBV6-3	-	TRBJ2-1	TGTGCCAGCAGCTTACAGGGGGCGAATGAGCAGTTCTTC	CASSLQGANEQFF
-	TRBV27	-	TRBJ2-3	TGTGCCAGCAACGGACTCCGGGACACCCCAAGCACAGATACGCAGTATTTT	CASNGLRDTPSTDTQYF
-	TRBV6-5	-	TRBJ2-5	TGTGCCAGCACTCCTTCGGACAGAGATCGTGGGACCCAGTACTTC	CASTPSDRDRGTQYF
-	TRBV5-1	few	TRBJ2-3	TGCGCCAGCAGCATCCGGGGTATAGGGACAGATACGCAGTATTTT	CASSIRGIGTDTQYF
TRBD2	TRBV4-3	-	TRBJ2-3	TGCGCCAGCAGCCAAGCGGTCGTTGGGCTAGCGGGGGGCCATACGCAGTATTTT	CASSQAVVGLAGGHTQYF
TRBD2	TRBV10-3	few	TRBJ2-5	TGTGCCATCATGGCGGGGGGGAAGGAGACCCAGTACTTC	CAIMAGGKETQYF
TRBD2	TRBV3-1	few	TRBJ2-5	TGTGCCAGCAGCCACAGGACTAGCGGGCCGGGGGAGACCCAGTACTTC	CASSHRTSGPGETQYF
TRBD1	TRBV30	-	TRBJ2-1	TGTGCCTGGAGTGTATACAGGGGGAATGAGCAGTTCTTC	CAWSVYRGNEQFF
-	TRBV6-6	-	TRBJ2-2	TGTGCCAGCAGAGTTAGGCAGGTTACCGGGGAGCTGTTTTTT	CASRVRQVTGELFF